One sample yielded the 25 T cell receptor beta chains listed below, sequenced in a study of blood T cell repertoires in COVID-19. Generated by immunoSEQ multiplex PCR, the TCRdb table keeps only in-frame clones and is missing some. The data contain 250,000 to 300,000 clones, less than 85% of them singletons. Sequencing input: peripheral blood. The receptors come from a man in his fifties or sixties who had recovered from COVID-19.

The chain links TRBV5-6 to TRBJ2-7, with D possibly being TRBD1 (6 bases). Germline assignment: CDR1 SGHDT and CDR2 YYEEEE. The V end lost 2 bases, the J end lost 3 bases, and 9 bases lay between the germline ends. The CDR3 runs 13 residues. The CDR3 loop reads CASSLGQFYEQYF. The DNA for the CDR3 is TGTGCCAGCAGCTTAGGACAGTTCTACGAGCAGTACTTC.

The genes are TRBV19 and TRBJ1-2, with D possibly TRBD1 on 6 matching bases. Trimming left V 5 bases short and J 0 bases short, with 16 bases between. Germline-derived CDR1 and CDR2 are LNHDA and SQIVND (reference sequence). This CDR3 comprises 16 residues. DNA for the CDR3: TGTGCCAGTAGTTTAGGACAGAGCCAGACTAACTATGGCTACACCTTC. It translates to CASSLGQSQTNYGYTF.

This clone has just one count. J is TRBJ2-2 and V is TRBV7-2; D may be TRBD1 (5 bases). V lost 3 bases and J 0 bases, leaving 20 bases between the germline ends. There are 19 residues in the CDR3. Germline V lookup: CDR1 SGHTA, CDR2 FQGNSA. The CDR3: CASSFTPQGIGANTGELFF. The CDR3 DNA follows: TGTGCCAGCAGCTTTACCCCCCAGGGTATAGGCGCGAACACCGGGGAGCTGTTTTTT.

The chain is built from TRBV5-1 and TRBJ1-1, with D maybe TRBD1 (6 bases). The V and J ends lost 3 bases and 2 bases respectively, with 14 bases between them. Germline V CDR1 and CDR2: SGHRS, YFSETQ. The length of the CDR3 is 15 residues. CDR3 bases: TGCGCCAGCAGCTACCAGGGGTGGGATAACACTGAAGCTTTCTTT. Its protein is CASSYQGWDNTEAFF.

This rearrangement joins TRBV6-5 to TRBJ1-6; 9 bases map to TRBD1. Germline lookup yields CDR1 MNHEY and CDR2 SVGAGI. The CDR3 spans 12 residues. J lost 12 bases, V lost 7 bases, and 4 bases had no gene match. The CDR3 sequence: CASNRQGGPLHF. In DNA form, the CDR3 reads TGTGCCAGCAATCGACAGGGGGGACCCCTCCACTTT.

The chain uses TRBV12-3 or TRBV12-4 and TRBJ1-5; no reliable D call. The CDR3 consists of 13 residues. V lost 7 bases and J 2 bases, leaving 9 bases between the germline ends. Here the CDR3 DNA reads TGTGCCAGCACCAATCGGGGCAATCAGCCCCAGCATTTT. It specifies CASTNRGNQPQHF.

This chain connects TRBV20-1 to TRBJ2-1, with 7 bases that match TRBD1. From germline, CDR1 is DFQATT and CDR2 SNEGSKA (reference sequence). V lost 3 bases, J lost 5 bases, and 7 bases stayed unmatched. The CDR3 is made up of 14 amino acids. As DNA, the CDR3 is TGCAGTGCTAGTATGACAGGGCCCCACAATGAGCAGTTCTTC. Amino acids: CSASMTGPHNEQFF.

This CDR3 is CASSESGGTSQPQHF. In DNA, the CDR3 is TGTGCCAGCAGTGAATCGGGAGGCACAAGTCAGCCCCAGCATTTT. The rearrangement uses TRBV6-1 and TRBJ1-5; D remains unclear. Trimming took 2 bases from V and 6 from J, leaving 14 bases between them. Looked up from germline, CDR1 is MNHNS and CDR2 is SASEGT. This CDR3 region has 15 residues.

This clone was observed a few times. V and J are TRBV14 and TRBJ2-1; 12 nucleotides line up with TRBD2. The V gene's germline CDR1 is SGHDN and CDR2 FVKESK. There are 16 residues in the CDR3. The CDR3: CAERLAGVFVGNEQFF. The CDR3 DNA reads TGTGCGGAACGACTAGCGGGAGTGTTTGTTGGGAATGAGCAGTTCTTC.

The chain has TRBV5-1 and TRBJ2-5, with 7 bases lining up with TRBD1. The CDR3 has 15 amino acids. Germline V gene lookup returns CDR1 SGHRS and CDR2 YFSETQ. With 2 bases clipped from V and 2 bases from J, the junction kept 6 bases outside the gene matches. CDR3 DNA: TGCGCCAGCAGCTTTACAGGGGAGACACAAGAGACCCAGTACTTC. It yields the protein CASSFTGETQETQYF. Drawing the rest from reference TRBV5-1 and TRBJ2-5, the complete variable domain is KAGVTQTPRYLIKTRGQQVTLSCSPISGHRSVSWYQQTPGQGLQFLFEYFSETQRNKGNFPGRFSGRQFSNSRSEMNVSTLELGDSALYLCASSFTGETQETQYFGPGTRLLVL.

The V gene is TRBV28, the J gene TRBJ1-5; 7 positions agree with TRBD1. Germline-derived CDR1 and CDR2 are MDHEN and SYDVKM. V was clipped by 6 bases and J by 2 bases; unmatched bases: 4. CDR3 length: 14 residues. CDR3 sequence (DNA): TGTGCCAGCAGGGAGGGGACAGGCAATCAGCCCCAGCATTTT. Its protein product is CASREGTGNQPQHF.

This chain connects TRBV11-1 to TRBJ2-7; D remains ambiguous. The CDR3 is 13 amino acids. Germline V gives CDR1 SGHAT, CDR2 FQDESV (reference sequence). Trimming removed 1 base from V and 2 bases from J, with 6 bases in between. CDR3 in amino acids: CASSLVATYEQYF. In DNA form, the CDR3 reads TGTGCCAGCAGCTTAGTAGCTACCTACGAGCAGTACTTC.

The V gene is TRBV19, the J gene TRBJ2-5; 7 bases line up with TRBD1. This CDR3 spans 14 amino acids. V shed 3 bases, J shed 1 base, and the junction held 2 bases outside the gene matches. The germline CDR1 and CDR2 sequences are LNHDA and SQIVND (reference sequence). DNA of the CDR3: TGTGCCAGTAGTATCTACAGGGGCCAAGAGACCCAGTACTTC. Residues: CASSIYRGQETQYF.

This chain uses TRBV9 with TRBJ2-5; 7 nucleotides align to TRBD2. CDR1 and CDR2 (germline): SGDLS, YYNGEE. CDR3 length: 14 amino acids. V lost 3 bases and J lost 4; bases outside the gene matches: 6. The CDR3 sequence is CASSASSGGETQYF. The CDR3 DNA reads as TGTGCCAGCAGCGCCTCATCGGGGGGAGAGACCCAGTACTTC.

This sequence joins TRBV5-1 and TRBJ2-5; 9 nucleotides align to TRBD1. Per germline, CDR1 SGHRS and CDR2 YFSETQ. The CDR3 extends over 19 amino acids. Trimming cost V 2 bases and J 0 bases; bases outside gene matches: 14. CDR3 in amino acids: CASSFKPGTGSTYQETQYF. CDR3 nucleotide sequence: TGCGCCAGCAGCTTCAAACCCGGGACAGGGTCAACGTACCAAGAGACCCAGTACTTC.

This clone was counted a few times. V gene TRBV24-1 combines with J gene TRBJ1-1; D might be TRBD1 (5 bases). This CDR3 is 14 amino acids long. Germline CDR1 is KGHDR and CDR2 is SFDVKD. V lost 6 bases and J 1 base, leaving 11 bases between the germline ends. CDR3 in amino acids: CATSSTERNTEAFF. CDR3 DNA: TGTGCCACCAGTTCGACAGAGAGGAACACTGAAGCTTTCTTT.

The gene calls are TRBV11-2 and TRBJ2-1, with 8 positions matching TRBD2. The trim removed 2 bases at V and 1 base at J, leaving 4 bases unmatched. The CDR3 has 16 amino acids. Germline V gives CDR1 SGHAT, CDR2 FQNNGV. CDR3: CASSLRRGGSYNEQFF. The CDR3 nucleotides are TGTGCCAGCAGCTTAAGACGGGGGGGATCCTACAATGAGCAGTTCTTC.

The chain carries TRBV7-9 and TRBJ2-7; D is possibly TRBD2 (5 bases). Trimming cost V 1 base and J 2 bases, with 12 bases left between them. Germline CDR1 reads SEHNR; CDR2 reads FQNEAQ (reference sequence). The CDR3 extends over 15 amino acids. CDR3 DNA sequence: TGTGCCAGCAGCTTAGTTTCAACGGGGACCTACGAGCAGTACTTC. Translating gives CASSLVSTGTYEQYF.

The rearrangement joins TRBV19 to TRBJ1-5, with D perhaps matching TRBD1 (6 bases). Between the trimmed V and J ends, which lost 5 bases and 3 bases, there was a span of 14 bases. From germline, CDR1 is LNHDA and CDR2 SQIVND (reference sequence). CDR3 length equals 15 residues. The CDR3 sequence is CASSLRDIDNQPQHF. The CDR3 DNA follows: TGTGCCAGTAGTCTCCGGGACATTGACAATCAGCCCCAGCATTTT.

This clone appeared once. V and J are TRBV19 and TRBJ1-1; 8 bases are shared with TRBD1. The CDR3 loop spans 14 amino acids. CDR1 is LNHDA and CDR2 is SQIVND in the germline V gene (reference sequence). V shed 3 bases and J 5 bases; nucleotides not matched to a gene: 5. CDR3 amino acids: CASSISRGLTEAFF. The DNA of the CDR3 is TGTGCCAGTAGTATTTCCAGGGGGCTTACTGAAGCTTTCTTT.

This clone was observed a handful of times. The CDR3 is CASSLAGGRTEAFF. The CDR3 bases are TGTGCCAGCAGCTTAGCTGGGGGCCGCACTGAAGCTTTCTTT. This chain connects TRBV11-2 to TRBJ1-1; tentative D call: TRBD1 (6 bases). CDR3 length: 14 residues. Trimming cost V 1 base and J 4 bases, with 10 bases left between them. Germline V CDR1 and CDR2: SGHAT, FQNNGV.

This chain links TRBV2 with TRBJ1-2; D not resolved. Germline V lookup: CDR1 SNHLY, CDR2 FYNNEI. This CDR3 comprises 12 residues. V was trimmed by 1 base and J by 7 bases, leaving 7 bases between them. Here the CDR3 DNA reads TGTGCCAGCAGTGAAGAGAGGGCTGGCTACACCTTC. Translated: CASSEERAGYTF.

The genes are TRBV10-3 and TRBJ1-4; D uncertain. CDR1 ENHRY and CDR2 SYGVKD come from the germline V gene. CDR3 length: 16 amino acids. Trimming took 0 bases from V and 0 from J, leaving 8 bases between them. The CDR3 bases are TGTGCCATCAGTGAGTCCAGCGGGGCAACTAATGAAAAACTGTTTTTT. Encoded protein: CAISESSGATNEKLFF.

The V gene is TRBV10-2, the J gene TRBJ2-2; D remains ambiguous. Trimming removed 5 bases from V and 3 bases from J, with 10 bases in between. CDR1 is WSHSY, CDR2 SAAADI, per germline. This CDR3 region has 14 residues. CDR3 residues: CASSQRIHTGELFF. The CDR3 region has the DNA TGCGCCAGCAGTCAGCGAATTCACACCGGGGAGCTGTTTTTT.

V and J are TRBV10-1 and TRBJ2-1, with TRBD2 identical over 8 bases. V was clipped by 6 bases and J by 7 bases; unmatched bases: 20. The V gene's germline CDR1 is WNHNN and CDR2 SYGVQD (reference sequence). CDR3 size: 18 residues. CDR3 sequence (DNA): TGCGCCAGCAGCTTACTCCCGGGACTAGTAAGAGCCAGGAATGAGCAGTTCTTC. Amino acids: CASSLLPGLVRARNEQFF.